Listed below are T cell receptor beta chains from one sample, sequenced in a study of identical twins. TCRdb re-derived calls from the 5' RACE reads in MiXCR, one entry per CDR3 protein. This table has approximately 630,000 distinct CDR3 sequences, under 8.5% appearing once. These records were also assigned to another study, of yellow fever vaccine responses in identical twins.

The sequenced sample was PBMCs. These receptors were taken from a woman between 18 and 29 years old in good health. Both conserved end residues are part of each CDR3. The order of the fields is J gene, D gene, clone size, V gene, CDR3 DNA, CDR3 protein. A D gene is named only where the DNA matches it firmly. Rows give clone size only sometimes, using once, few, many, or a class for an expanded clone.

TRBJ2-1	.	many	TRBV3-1	TGTGCCAGCAGCCAGGTTCCTGGGAATGAGCAGTTCTTC	CASSQVPGNEQFF
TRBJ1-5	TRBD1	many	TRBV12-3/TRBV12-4	TGTGCCAGCAGTTTCGACAGGGGGTCGGGGCAGCCCCAGCATTTT	CASSFDRGSGQPQHF
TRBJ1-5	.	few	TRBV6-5	TGTGCCAGCAGTCACCTGACAGGCGACAATCAGCCCCAGCATTTT	CASSHLTGDNQPQHF
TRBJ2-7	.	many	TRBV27	TGTGCCAGCAGGACGGGGGTTTTTGGCGAGCAGTACTTC	CASRTGVFGEQYF
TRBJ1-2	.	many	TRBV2	TGTGCCAGTTTCCTGCGGGGGGCAACTAACTATGGCTACACCTTC	CASFLRGATNYGYTF
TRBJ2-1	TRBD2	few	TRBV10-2	TGCGCCAGCCGTACCCTAGCGGACGTCTACAATGAGCAGTTCTTC	CASRTLADVYNEQFF
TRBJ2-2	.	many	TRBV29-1	TGCAGTGTTGGGGGAGCCGGGGAGCTGTTTTTT	CSVGGAGELFF
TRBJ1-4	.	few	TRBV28	TGTGCCAGCAGTTCGGCGGACGGGTTTGCAACTAATGAAAAACTGTTTTTT	CASSSADGFATNEKLFF
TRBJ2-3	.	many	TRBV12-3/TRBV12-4	TGTGCCAGCAGTCCTCCAGTGAACACAGATACGCAGTATTTT	CASSPPVNTDTQYF
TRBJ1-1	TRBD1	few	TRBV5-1	TGCGCCAGCAGCCAGATTCCCGGGACAGGGTGGAACACTGAAGCTTTCTTT	CASSQIPGTGWNTEAFF
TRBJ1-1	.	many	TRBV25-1	TGTGCCAGCAGTGGAGTAGGGGCCTACGTGAACACTGAAGCTTTCTTT	CASSGVGAYVNTEAFF
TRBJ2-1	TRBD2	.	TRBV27	TGTGCCAGCAGTTTTTACGAGCGGGGTCCCAATGAGCAGTTCTTC	CASSFYERGPNEQFF
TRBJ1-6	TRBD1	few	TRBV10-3	TGTGCCATCAGTGGGACAGGGAATTCACCCCTCCACTTT	CAISGTGNSPLHF
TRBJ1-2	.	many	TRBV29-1	TGCAGCGTTAGAACAGGGATTAACTATGGCTACACCTTC	CSVRTGINYGYTF
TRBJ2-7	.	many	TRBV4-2	TGTGCCAGCAGCCAAGAGGAGCTAGGGCCACTACCTTACTACGAGCAGTACTTC	CASSQEELGPLPYYEQYF
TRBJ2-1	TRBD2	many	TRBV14	TGTGCCAGCAGCCAAGATCGACCAACGGGACTAGCGGGAGGGCCCCGCTACAATGAGCAGTTCTTC	CASSQDRPTGLAGGPRYNEQFF
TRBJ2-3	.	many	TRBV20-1	TGCAGTGCTCGACAGAGTTGGGAAGATACGCAGTATTTT	CSARQSWEDTQYF
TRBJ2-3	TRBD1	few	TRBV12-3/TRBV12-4	TGTGCCAGCAGCCCGAGGACAGGGACGAGCACAGATACGCAGTATTTT	CASSPRTGTSTDTQYF
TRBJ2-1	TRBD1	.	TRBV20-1	TGCAGTGCTAGAGGGACAGGGGTCCATGAGAAGTTCTTC	CSARGTGVHEKFF
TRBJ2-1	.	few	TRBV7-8	TGTGCCAGCAGAAACAGGGACCAAAAGAATGAGCAGTTCTTC	CASRNRDQKNEQFF
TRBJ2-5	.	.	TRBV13	TGTGCCAGCAGCTCGGAAAGCCAAGAGACCCAGTACTTC	CASSSESQETQYF
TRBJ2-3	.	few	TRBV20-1	TGCAGTGCTCCCCCAGAGGACGGGAGTTGGGCAGATACGCAGTATTTT	CSAPPEDGSWADTQYF
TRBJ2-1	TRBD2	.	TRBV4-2	TGTGCCAGCAGCCAAGCTGAGGGGACTAGCGGACACAATGAGCAGTTCTTC	CASSQAEGTSGHNEQFF
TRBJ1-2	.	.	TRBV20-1	TGCAGTGCCGGGAACTATGGCTACACCTTC	CSAGNYGYTF
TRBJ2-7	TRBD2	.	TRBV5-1	TGCGCCAGCAGCTTGGCCGGACTAGCGGTCTCCTACGAGCAGTACTTC	CASSLAGLAVSYEQYF
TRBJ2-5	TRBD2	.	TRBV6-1	TGTGCCAGCACTGTAGCTAGCGGTGAGACCCAGTACTTC	CASTVASGETQYF
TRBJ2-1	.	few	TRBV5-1	TGCGCCAGCAGCCCCGACGGAACCTCCTACAATGAGCAGTTCTTC	CASSPDGTSYNEQFF
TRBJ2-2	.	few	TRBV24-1	TGTGCCACCAGTGATTTCTCCAGCGATGGCACCGGGGAGCTGTTTTTT	CATSDFSSDGTGELFF
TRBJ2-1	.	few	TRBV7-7	TGTGCCAGCAGCCCGTACTGGTCAGGGATGGGCGGTGAGCAGTTCTTC	CASSPYWSGMGGEQFF
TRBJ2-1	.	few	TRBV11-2	TGTGCCAGCAGCTTACGAGGACTGACCTCCTACAATGAGCAGTTCTTC	CASSLRGLTSYNEQFF
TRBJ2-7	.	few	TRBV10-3	TGTGCCATCAGTGAGTGGGATCGATTGAGCGGCGAGCAGTACTTC	CAISEWDRLSGEQYF
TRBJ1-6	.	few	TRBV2	TGTGCCAGCAGCAGGGAGAATAATTCACCCCTCCACTTT	CASSRENNSPLHF
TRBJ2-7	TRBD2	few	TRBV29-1	TGCAGCGTTGAAGAAGCGGGAAACGCCTACGAGCAGTACTTC	CSVEEAGNAYEQYF
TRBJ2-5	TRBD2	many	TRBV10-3	TGTGCCATCAACGCGGGGGGAGAGACCCAGTACTTC	CAINAGGETQYF
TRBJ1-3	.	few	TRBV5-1	TGCGCCAGCAGCTACGACAGGTTAAACTCTGGAAACACCATATATTTT	CASSYDRLNSGNTIYF
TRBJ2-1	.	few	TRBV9	TGTGCCAGCAGCGTAGACGGGACAAGCGGTAATGAGCAGTTCTTC	CASSVDGTSGNEQFF
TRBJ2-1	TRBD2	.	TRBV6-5	TGTGCCAGCAGTTACGGCGGGAGAATCGGCAATGAGCAGTTCTTC	CASSYGGRIGNEQFF
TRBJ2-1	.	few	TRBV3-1	TGTGCCAGCAGCCAAGATTCGCTGCTACTTGCGGGATCAAGGGTCAATGAGCAGTTCTTC	CASSQDSLLLAGSRVNEQFF
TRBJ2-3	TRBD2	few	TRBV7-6	TGTGCCAGCAGCTTATTTAAACTTGTCGGGTCCGTTGGGACTAGCGGGAGACCGGATACGCAGTATTTT	CASSLFKLVGSVGTSGRPDTQYF
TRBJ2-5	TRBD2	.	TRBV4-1	TGCGCCAGCAGCCAAGATCCGAGCGGGGGGGCCGGAGGGTACTTC	CASSQDPSGGAGGYF
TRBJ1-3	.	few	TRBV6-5	TGTGCCAGCAGTTACGGGCTGCCGTTCTCTGGAAACACCATATATTTT	CASSYGLPFSGNTIYF
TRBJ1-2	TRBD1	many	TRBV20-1	TGCAGTGCTAGGGCGACAGGGGATTCTTATGGCTACACCTTC	CSARATGDSYGYTF
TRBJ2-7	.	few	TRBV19	TGTGCCAGTAGTATAGGTAGCCCCTACGAGCAGTACTTC	CASSIGSPYEQYF
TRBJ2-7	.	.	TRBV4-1	TGCGCCAGCAGCCCCGGGACGCTGGGGGAGCAGTACTTC	CASSPGTLGEQYF
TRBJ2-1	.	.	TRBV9	TGTGCCAGCAGCGTAGCTGGGGGGGCCTCCTACAATGAGCAGTTCTTC	CASSVAGGASYNEQFF
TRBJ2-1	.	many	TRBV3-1	TGTGCCAGCACCCGGGGAGAGAACTACAATGAGCAGTTCTTC	CASTRGENYNEQFF
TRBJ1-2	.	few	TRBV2	TGTGCCAGCAGCGGAGAAGTAAACTATGGCTACACCTTC	CASSGEVNYGYTF
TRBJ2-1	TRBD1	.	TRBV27	TGTGCCAGCAGTTTATACTTCGGGGAATGGTTAACCGCTAACGGGACAGGGTCACATTATGAGCAGTTCTTC	CASSLYFGEWLTANGTGSHYEQFF
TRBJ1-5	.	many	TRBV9	TGTGCCAGCAGCGTCCCCAGGGACAACAATCAGCCCCAGCATTTT	CASSVPRDNNQPQHF
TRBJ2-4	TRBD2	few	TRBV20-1	TGCAGTGCTAAGACTAGCGGGGACGGGGCCAAAAACATTCAGTACTTC	CSAKTSGDGAKNIQYF
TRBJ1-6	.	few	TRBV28	TGTGCCAGCAGCCCCCTCGCGACATCCCTCCACTTT	CASSPLATSLHF
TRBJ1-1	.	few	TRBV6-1	TGTGCCAGCAACGGAGGGCAGGACACTCCCGGGGGGTTTTTCTTT	CASNGGQDTPGGFFF
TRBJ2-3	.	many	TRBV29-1	TGCAGCGTTGAAGTTGTATGGGCTAGCACAGATACGCAGTATTTT	CSVEVVWASTDTQYF